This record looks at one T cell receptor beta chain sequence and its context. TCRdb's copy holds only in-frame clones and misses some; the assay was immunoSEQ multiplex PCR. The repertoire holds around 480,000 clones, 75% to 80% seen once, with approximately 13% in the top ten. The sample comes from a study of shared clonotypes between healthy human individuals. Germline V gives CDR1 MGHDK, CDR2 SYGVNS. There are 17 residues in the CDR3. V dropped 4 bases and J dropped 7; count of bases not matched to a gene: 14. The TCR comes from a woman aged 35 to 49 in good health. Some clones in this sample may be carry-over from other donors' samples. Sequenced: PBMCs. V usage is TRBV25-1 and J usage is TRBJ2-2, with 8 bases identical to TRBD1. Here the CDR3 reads CASSVAGGAFIHGELFF. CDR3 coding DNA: TGTGCCAGCAGTGTGGCAGGGGGCGCTTTTATTCACGGGGAGCTGTTTTTT.